Described below is a single T cell receptor (beta chain) sequence and its context. The antigen is not known. The data derive from a study of T cells in localized non-small cell lung cancer. TCRdb's copy holds only in-frame clones and misses some; the assay was immunoSEQ multiplex PCR. The repertoire holds tens of thousands of clones, with approximately 88% as singletons. Study results and limitations: Adjacent lung was found to contain a median about 50 of the top 100 tumor clones.

Here the sequenced sample was peripheral blood, taken before any cancer treatment. The clonotype originates from a woman aged 35 to 69 with stage I lung adenocarcinoma.

CDR3 in DNA: TGTGCCAGTAGTATAGATCCGAGAGGTAATCAGCCCCAGCATTTT. Translation gives CASSIDPRGNQPQHF. The V call is TRBV19, the J call TRBJ1-5; no clear D gene. This CDR3 has 15 amino acids. V was trimmed by 0 bases and J by 4 bases, leaving 10 bases between them. Germline CDR1 and CDR2: LNHDA and SQIVND (reference sequence).